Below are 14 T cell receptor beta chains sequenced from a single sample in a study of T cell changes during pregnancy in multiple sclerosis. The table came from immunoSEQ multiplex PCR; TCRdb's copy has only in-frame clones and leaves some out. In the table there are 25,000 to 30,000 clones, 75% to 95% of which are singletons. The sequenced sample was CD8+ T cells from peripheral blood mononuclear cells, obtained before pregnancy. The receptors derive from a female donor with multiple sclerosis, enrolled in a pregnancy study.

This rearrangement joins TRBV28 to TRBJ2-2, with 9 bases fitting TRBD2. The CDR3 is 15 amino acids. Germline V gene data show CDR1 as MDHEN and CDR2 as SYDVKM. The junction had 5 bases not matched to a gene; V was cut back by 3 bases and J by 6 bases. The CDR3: CASSLLAGGPGELFF. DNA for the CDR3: TGTGCCAGCAGTTTGCTCGCGGGAGGGCCCGGGGAGCTGTTTTTT.

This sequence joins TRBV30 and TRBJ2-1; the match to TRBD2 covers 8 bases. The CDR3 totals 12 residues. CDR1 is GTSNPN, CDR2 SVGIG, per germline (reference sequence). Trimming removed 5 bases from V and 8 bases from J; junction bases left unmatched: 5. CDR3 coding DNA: TGTGCCTGGTCACCGGGACTAGATGAGCAGTTCTTC. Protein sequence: CAWSPGLDEQFF.

CDR3 residues: CASSARYGYTF. In DNA form, the CDR3 reads TGTGCCAGCAGCGCCAGATACGGCTACACCTTC. The gene calls are TRBV7-9 and TRBJ1-2; D gene unclear. This CDR3 has 11 amino acids. Trimming took off 5 bases at V and 8 bases at J, with 9 bases between the two ends. Germline CDR1 is SEHNR and CDR2 is FQNEAQ (reference sequence). Complete variable domain (other parts from reference TRBV7-9 and TRBJ1-2): DTGVSQNPRHKITKRGQNVTFRCDPISEHNRLYWYRQTLGQGPEFLTYFQNEAQLEKSRLLSDRFSAERPKGSFSTLEIQRTEQGDSAMYLCASSARYGYTFGSGTRLTVV.

CDR3 DNA sequence: TGCGCCAGCAGCCAAGCTCCTAGCAATGAGGCCATTCAGTACTTC. It specifies CASSQAPSNEAIQYF. The chain uses TRBV4-3 and TRBJ2-4, with a tentative D call TRBD2 (5 bases). Germline V gene sequence: CDR1 LGHNA, CDR2 YSLEER. Trimming cost V 1 base and J 9 bases, with 16 bases left between them. This CDR3 contains 15 residues.

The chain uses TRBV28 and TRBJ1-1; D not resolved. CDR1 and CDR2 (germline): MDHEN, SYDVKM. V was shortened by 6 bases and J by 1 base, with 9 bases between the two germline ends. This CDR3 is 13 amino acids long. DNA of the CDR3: TGTGCCAGCAGCCGTTCCCGGAACACTGAAGCTTTCTTT. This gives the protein CASSRSRNTEAFF.

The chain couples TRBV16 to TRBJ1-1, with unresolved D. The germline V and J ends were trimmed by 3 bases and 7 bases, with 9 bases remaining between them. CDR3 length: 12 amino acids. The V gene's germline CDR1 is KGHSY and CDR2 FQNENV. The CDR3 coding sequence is TGTGCCAGCAGCCAGTCCGGTGTTGAAGCTTTCTTT. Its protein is CASSQSGVEAFF. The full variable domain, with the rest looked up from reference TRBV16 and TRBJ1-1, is GEEVAQTPKHLVRGEGQKAKLYCAPIKGHSYVFWYQQVLKNEFKFLISFQNENVFDETGMPKERFSAKCLPNSPCSLEIQATKLEDSAVYFCASSQSGVEAFFGQGTRLTVV.

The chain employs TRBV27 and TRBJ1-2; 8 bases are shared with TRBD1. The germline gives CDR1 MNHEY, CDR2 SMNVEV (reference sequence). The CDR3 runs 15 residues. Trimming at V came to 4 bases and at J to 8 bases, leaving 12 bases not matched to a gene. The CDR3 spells CASSSPGQGVSGYTF. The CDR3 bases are TGTGCCAGCAGTTCCCCAGGACAGGGCGTAAGCGGCTACACCTTC.

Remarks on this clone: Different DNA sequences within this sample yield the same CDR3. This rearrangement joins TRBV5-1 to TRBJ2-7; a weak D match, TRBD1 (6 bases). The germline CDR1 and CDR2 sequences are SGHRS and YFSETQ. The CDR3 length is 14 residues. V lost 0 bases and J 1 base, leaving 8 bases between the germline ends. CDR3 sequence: CASSLAGASYEQYF. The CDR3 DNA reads TGCGCCAGCAGCTTGGCAGGGGCTTCCTACGAGCAGTACTTC.

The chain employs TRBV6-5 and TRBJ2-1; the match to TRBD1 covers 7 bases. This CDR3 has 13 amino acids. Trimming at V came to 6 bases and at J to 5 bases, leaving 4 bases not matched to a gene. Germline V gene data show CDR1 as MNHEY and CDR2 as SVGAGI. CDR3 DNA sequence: TGTGCCAGCAGCCCGGGACAGAACAATGAGCAGTTCTTC. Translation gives CASSPGQNNEQFF.

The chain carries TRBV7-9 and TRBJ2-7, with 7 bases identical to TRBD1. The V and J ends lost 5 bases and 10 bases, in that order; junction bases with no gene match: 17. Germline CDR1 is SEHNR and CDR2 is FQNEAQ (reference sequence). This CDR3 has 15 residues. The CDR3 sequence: CASSSTGTDPYGQYF. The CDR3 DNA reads TGTGCCAGCAGCAGCACAGGGACAGACCCCTATGGACAGTACTTC.

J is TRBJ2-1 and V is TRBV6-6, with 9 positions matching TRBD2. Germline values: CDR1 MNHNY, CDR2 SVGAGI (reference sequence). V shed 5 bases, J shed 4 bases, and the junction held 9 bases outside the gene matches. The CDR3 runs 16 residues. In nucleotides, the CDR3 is TGTGCCAGCAGTCCACCCCTAGCGGGGTATTACAATGAGCAGTTCTTC. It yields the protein CASSPPLAGYYNEQFF.

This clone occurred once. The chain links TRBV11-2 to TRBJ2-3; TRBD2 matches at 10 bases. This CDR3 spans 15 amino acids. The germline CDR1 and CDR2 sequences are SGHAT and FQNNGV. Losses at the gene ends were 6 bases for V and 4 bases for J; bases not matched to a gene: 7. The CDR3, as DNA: TGTGCCAGCAGATACCCTAGCGGGAGCGCAGATACGCAGTATTTT. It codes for CASRYPSGSADTQYF. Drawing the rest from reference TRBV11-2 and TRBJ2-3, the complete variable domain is EAGVAQSPRYKIIEKRQSVAFWCNPISGHATLYWYQQILGQGPKLLIQFQNNGVVDDSQLPKDRFSAERLKGVDSTLKIQPAKLEDSAVYLCASRYPSGSADTQYFGPGTRLTVL.

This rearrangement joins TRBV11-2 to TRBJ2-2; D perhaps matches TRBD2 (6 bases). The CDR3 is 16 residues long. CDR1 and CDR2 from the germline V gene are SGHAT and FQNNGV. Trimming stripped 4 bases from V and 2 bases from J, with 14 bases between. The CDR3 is CASSSLGGTNTGELFF. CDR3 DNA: TGTGCCAGCAGCTCCCTAGGCGGGACTAACACCGGGGAGCTGTTTTTT.

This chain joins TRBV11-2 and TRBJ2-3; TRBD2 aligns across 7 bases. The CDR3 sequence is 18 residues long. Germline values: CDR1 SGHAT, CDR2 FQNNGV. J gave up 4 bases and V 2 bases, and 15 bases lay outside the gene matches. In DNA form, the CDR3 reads TGTGCCAGCAGCTTACCAACCGAGGCCGGGAGGAGATCAGATACGCAGTATTTT. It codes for CASSLPTEAGRRSDTQYF. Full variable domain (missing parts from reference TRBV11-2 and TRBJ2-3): EAGVAQSPRYKIIEKRQSVAFWCNPISGHATLYWYQQILGQGPKLLIQFQNNGVVDDSQLPKDRFSAERLKGVDSTLKIQPAKLEDSAVYLCASSLPTEAGRRSDTQYFGPGTRLTVL.